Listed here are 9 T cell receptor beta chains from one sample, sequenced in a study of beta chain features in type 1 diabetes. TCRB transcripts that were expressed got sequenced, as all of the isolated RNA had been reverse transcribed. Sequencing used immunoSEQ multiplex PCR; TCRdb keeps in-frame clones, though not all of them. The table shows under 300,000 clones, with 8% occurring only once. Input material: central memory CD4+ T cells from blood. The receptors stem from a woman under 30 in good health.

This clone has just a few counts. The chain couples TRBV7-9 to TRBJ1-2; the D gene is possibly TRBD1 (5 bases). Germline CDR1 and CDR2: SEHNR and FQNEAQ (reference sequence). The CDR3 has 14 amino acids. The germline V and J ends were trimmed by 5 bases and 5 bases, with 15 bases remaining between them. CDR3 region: CASSLIEGRYGYTF. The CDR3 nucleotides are TGTGCCAGCAGCCTAATAGAGGGACGGTATGGCTACACCTTC.

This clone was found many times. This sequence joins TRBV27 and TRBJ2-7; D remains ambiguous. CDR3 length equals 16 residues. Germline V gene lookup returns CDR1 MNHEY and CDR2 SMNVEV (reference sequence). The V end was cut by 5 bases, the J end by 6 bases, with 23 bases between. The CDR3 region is CASSLNGPGRSPEQYF. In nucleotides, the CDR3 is TGTGCCAGCAGTCTGAACGGCCCCGGTCGTTCCCCCGAGCAGTACTTC.

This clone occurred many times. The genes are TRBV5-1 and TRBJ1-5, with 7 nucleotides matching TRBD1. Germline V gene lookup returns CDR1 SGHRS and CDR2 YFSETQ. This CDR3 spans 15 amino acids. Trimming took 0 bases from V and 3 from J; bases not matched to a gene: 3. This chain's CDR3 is CASSLGGQFNQPQHF. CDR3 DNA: TGCGCCAGCAGCTTGGGGGGACAGTTCAATCAGCCCCAGCATTTT.

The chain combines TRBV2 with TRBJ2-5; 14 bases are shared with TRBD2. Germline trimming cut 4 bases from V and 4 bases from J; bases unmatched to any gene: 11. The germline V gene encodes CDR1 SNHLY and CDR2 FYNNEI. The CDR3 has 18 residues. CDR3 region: CASSAGTSGSGVVETQYF. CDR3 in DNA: TGTGCCAGCAGTGCCGGGACTAGCGGGAGTGGTGTGGTAGAGACCCAGTACTTC.

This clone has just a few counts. CDR3 coding DNA: TGTGCCAGCAGCACGGGCGGGACAGAGGAAGCCCAGTACTTC. Encoded protein: CASSTGGTEEAQYF. The chain combines TRBV5-4 with TRBJ2-5, with D tentatively TRBD1 (7 bases). The V end was cut by 4 bases, the J end by 9 bases, with 19 bases between. CDR1 and CDR2 from the germline V gene are SGHNT and YYREEE (reference sequence). The CDR3 spans 14 residues.

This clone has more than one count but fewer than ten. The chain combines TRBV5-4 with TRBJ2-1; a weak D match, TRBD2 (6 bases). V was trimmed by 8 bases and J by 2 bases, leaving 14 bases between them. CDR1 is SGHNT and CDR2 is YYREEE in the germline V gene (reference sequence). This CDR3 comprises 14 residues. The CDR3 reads CASSRGRAYNEQFF. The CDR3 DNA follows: TGTGCCAGTTCGCGGGGCAGGGCCTACAATGAGCAGTTCTTC.

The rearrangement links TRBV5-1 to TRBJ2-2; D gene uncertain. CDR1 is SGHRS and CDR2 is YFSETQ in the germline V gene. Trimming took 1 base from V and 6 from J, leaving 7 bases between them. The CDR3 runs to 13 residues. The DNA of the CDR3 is TGCGCCAGCAGCTTGAGCGAGGCCGGGGAGCTGTTTTTT. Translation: CASSLSEAGELFF. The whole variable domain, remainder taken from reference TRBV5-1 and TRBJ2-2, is KAGVTQTPRYLIKTRGQQVTLSCSPISGHRSVSWYQQTPGQGLQFLFEYFSETQRNKGNFPGRFSGRQFSNSRSEMNVSTLELGDSALYLCASSLSEAGELFFGEGSRLTVL.

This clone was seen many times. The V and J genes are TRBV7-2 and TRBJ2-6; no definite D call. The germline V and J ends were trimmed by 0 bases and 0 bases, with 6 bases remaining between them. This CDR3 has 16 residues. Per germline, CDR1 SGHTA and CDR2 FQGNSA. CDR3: CASSLAVHSGANVLTF. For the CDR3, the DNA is TGTGCCAGCAGCTTAGCGGTGCACTCTGGGGCCAACGTCCTGACTTTC.

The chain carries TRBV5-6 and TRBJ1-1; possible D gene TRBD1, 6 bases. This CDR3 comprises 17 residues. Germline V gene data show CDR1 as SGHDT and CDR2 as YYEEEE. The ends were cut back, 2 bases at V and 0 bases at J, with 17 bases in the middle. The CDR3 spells CASSFGGARGMNTEAFF. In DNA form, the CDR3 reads TGTGCCAGCAGCTTTGGGGGGGCACGAGGAATGAACACTGAAGCTTTCTTT.